This T cell receptor beta chain was recovered during a study of blood T cell repertoires in COVID-19. Data came from immunoSEQ multiplex PCR; TCRdb stores just in-frame clones and leaves some out. The sample lists some 150,000 clones, about 83% occurring once. This clone turned up a few times. The CDR3 contains 13 residues. Per germline, CDR1 LGHDT and CDR2 YNNKEL (reference sequence). V dropped 4 bases and J dropped 8 bases, with 12 bases sitting between them. This chain connects TRBV3-1 (or the pseudogene TRBV3-2) to TRBJ2-1; D is unclear. Sequencing was carried out using peripheral blood. The sequence came from a man aged 40-49 years who had recovered from COVID-19. CDR3 in DNA: TGTGCCAGCAGCCCGTTGAGGTCCCATGAGCAGTTCTTC. Translating gives CASSPLRSHEQFF.